One sample yielded the 5 T cell receptor beta chains listed below, sequenced in a study of blood T cells in healthy people across ages. Through a sample-barcoded 5' primer and a J-beta primer mix, a second PCR was run for about 6 to 11 cycles. MiXCR, applied by TCRdb to the 5' RACE reads, yields one record per CDR3 protein. Of roughly 1.6 million distinct CDR3 sequences in the sample, about 31% were seen once. Sequencing used blood. The receptors stem from a woman in her thirties in good health.

The J gene is TRBJ2-7, the V gene TRBV30; D remains unclear. Trimming cost V 0 bases and J 2 bases, with 11 bases left between them. Per the germline V gene, CDR1 is GTSNPN and CDR2 is SVGIG (reference sequence). CDR3 size: 14 residues. CDR3 protein: CAWSVWRQPYEQYF. For the CDR3, the DNA is TGTGCCTGGAGTGTATGGAGACAACCCTACGAGCAGTACTTC.

This clonotype was detected a few times. This sequence joins TRBV6-6 and TRBJ2-7, with TRBD1 matching 9 bases. This CDR3 is 15 amino acids long. V shed 4 bases and J 2 bases; nucleotides not matched to a gene: 6. Germline V gene lookup returns CDR1 MNHNY and CDR2 SVGAGI (reference sequence). CDR3 DNA sequence: TGTGCCAGCAGTTCTGTGGACAGGGGAACCTACGAGCAGTACTTC. Amino acids: CASSSVDRGTYEQYF.

On this clonotype: This may be a read error: a much more frequent sequence differs by one nucleotide. CDR3 in amino acids: CSAGSLLGNEQFF. In nucleotides, the CDR3 is TGCAGTGCCGGCTCACTCTTGGGGAATGAGCAGTTCTTC. The chain is built from TRBV20-1 and TRBJ2-1; D not resolved. Germline V lookup: CDR1 DFQATT, CDR2 SNEGSKA (reference sequence). The CDR3 totals 13 residues. V lost 6 bases to trimming and J lost 7 bases, with 16 bases between them.

About this clonotype: At one end the junction does not follow the germline gene, possibly because of a read error. This sequence joins TRBV3-1 and TRBJ2-1; tentative D call: TRBD1 (7 bases). The J call may be in error: the DNA end matches TRBJ2-7 better. Per the germline V gene, CDR1 is LGHDT and CDR2 is YNNKEL (reference sequence). This CDR3 comprises 15 residues. The CDR3 protein is CACSQDAGQYNEQYF. CDR3 coding DNA: TGTGCCTGCAGCCAAGATGCGGGACAGTACAATGAGCAGTACTTC.

The chain uses TRBV15 and TRBJ2-1; D uncertain. V dropped 1 base and J dropped 4 bases, with 11 bases sitting between them. This CDR3 is 15 amino acids long. Germline-derived CDR1 and CDR2 are LNHNV and YYDKDF (reference sequence). Here the CDR3 DNA reads TGTGCCACCAGCAGAGCCAGAGTTGGGTACAATGAGCAGTTCTTC. It yields the protein CATSRARVGYNEQFF.